Only a few counts were recorded for the clone carrying this TCR beta chain. Its antigen is currently unknown. TCRdb's table, derived via immunoSEQ multiplex PCR, lists solely in-frame clones and lacks some. The table lists 35,000 to 45,000 clones, 65% to 90% of them singletons, with under 25% in the top ten. This specimen comes from a study of OX40 agonist ivuxolimab in advanced cancers. Study details: The study treated patients with ivuxolimab, an agonistic anti-OX40 (CD134) antibody.

The germline V gene has CDR1 SGHKS and CDR2 YYEKEE (reference sequence). This CDR3 is built from 17 residues. Trimming took 4 bases from V and 1 from J, leaving 15 bases between them. Overall study findings and caveats: Partly responding patients at 0.1-3.0 mg/kg showed some of the smallest clonal expansion. Blood T cells, both CD4+ and CD8+, expanded clonally by week 6 at 0.1 to 3.0 mg/kg.

The chain combines TRBV5-5 with TRBJ2-6, with unresolved D. Sequenced here: CD4+ or CD8+ T cells sorted from blood, sampled in a trial of the OX40 agonist ivuxolimab. The receptor's source is an adult with an advanced solid tumor such as melanoma, head and neck, liver or kidney cancer. The CDR3 coding sequence is TGTGCCAGCAGCCGCATCTACAGCGATTCTGGGGCCAACGTCCTGACTTTC. Protein: CASSRIYSDSGANVLTF.